This TCR beta chain was retrieved from a study of blood T cells in healthy people across ages. The study's findings and limits: Both higher diversity and more naive CD4+ cells marked long-lived donors when set against aged donors. Naive T cell percentage by flow cytometry tracked strongly with beta diversity.

Healthy Russian Caucasian donors spanned ages about 6 to 95 years. For this clonotype: The antigen is undetermined.

Primers used in a second PCR of roughly 7 to 12 cycles were a sample-barcoded 5' primer and a J-beta primer mix. There were at least 2.5 million CDR3-containing paired-end reads obtained from each sample. One entry per CDR3 protein, called by TCRdb with MiXCR from the 5' RACE reads. The sample consists of about 1,600,000 distinct CDR3 sequences, 40% to 50% of them appearing once. Germline lookup yields CDR1 SGDLS and CDR2 YYNGEE. With 3 bases removed from V and 5 bases from J, the gap between germline ends came to 9 bases. The length of the CDR3 is 13 residues. The chain recombines TRBV9 with TRBJ2-1; possibly TRBD2 for D (5 bases). This clonotype was sampled from a woman under 30 in good health. The sample consisted of blood. CDR3 sequence: CASSGGPHNEQFF. In DNA, the CDR3 is TGTGCCAGCAGCGGCGGGCCCCACAATGAGCAGTTCTTC.